The rows below give T cell receptor beta chains drawn from one sample of a study of blood T cell repertoires in COVID-19. Produced via immunoSEQ multiplex PCR; TCRdb's table is partial and in-frame only. The table has more than 450,000 clones, roughly 90% seen once. The sequenced sample was PBMCs or T cells enriched from blood (not recorded which). The receptors come from a woman aged 18 to 35 who had recovered from COVID-19. CDR3s leave out the opening cysteine and the closing phenylalanine or tryptophan.

TRBV7-9	TRBJ2-3	ASSLVASGGWADTQY
TRBV10-2	TRBJ1-1	ASYRGPTLNTEAF
TRBV7-5	TRBJ2-7	ARSLVSRGRTYEQY
TRBV27	TRBJ2-5	ASSLLAGGETQY
TRBV4-1	TRBJ1-2	ASSREGQINGYT
TRBV27	TRBJ2-2	ASSSLSGQGSGELF
TRBV5-4	TRBJ1-2	ASSLGGPTWGYT
TRBV3-1/TRBV3-2	TRBJ2-1	ASSQDHSGGNEQF
TRBV2	TRBJ1-4	ASSLEGGEKLF
TRBV7-2	TRBJ2-1	ASRLAPDLYNEQF
TRBV7-6	TRBJ2-7	ASSLGSGGGFEQY
TRBV5-6	TRBJ1-6	ASSLEHPNSPLH
TRBV5-1	TRBJ2-3	ASSFVTSGGAWADTQY
TRBV7-3	TRBJ2-2	ASSLDHNGELF
TRBV10-2	TRBJ1-5	ASRDRPGAGNQPQH
TRBV5-1	TRBJ1-5	ASSWTGGNQPQH
TRBV6-5	TRBJ1-1	ASSRGVNTEAF
TRBV6-2/TRBV6-3	TRBJ2-3	ASSPPLERGGTDTQY
TRBV2	TRBJ1-6	ASSRMGQGESPLH
TRBV5-5	TRBJ2-2	ASAVGTGGPGELF
TRBV6-5	TRBJ1-2	ASSYGKGNGYT
TRBV5-1	TRBJ2-7	ASSLAGTGDEQY
TRBV2	TRBJ2-3	ASSEAGGVAQY
TRBV4-1	TRBJ1-3	ASSRLQGYSGNTIY
TRBV5-4	TRBJ1-1	ASSRKLQGSTEAF
TRBV30	TRBJ2-1	AWRGGAYNEQF
TRBV2	TRBJ1-2	ASSEGDREGYT
TRBV9	TRBJ1-2	ASSAILQGEINYGYT
TRBV7-2	TRBJ1-2	ASSLRQGGDGYT
TRBV5-6	TRBJ2-5	ASSLGLIGDQETQY
TRBV3-1/TRBV3-2	TRBJ2-4	ASSPTGLAGALAKNIQY
TRBV2	TRBJ2-5	ASERGVQETQY
TRBV3-1/TRBV3-2	TRBJ2-4	ASSPRPDSHPKNIQY
TRBV7-9	TRBJ1-4	ASSSGGKLF
TRBV7-8	TRBJ2-1	ASSIGLYNEQF
TRBV2	TRBJ2-2	ASSEDWSSGELF
TRBV24-1	TRBJ2-7	ATNGGDSSSYEQY
TRBV5-1	TRBJ2-5	ASSSSTGYQETQY
TRBV4-1	TRBJ1-4	ASTTTLPLSTNEKLF
TRBV29-1	TRBJ2-2	SGGQGASNGELF
TRBV7-9	TRBJ2-1	ASSFLEKGDEQF
TRBV15	TRBJ2-7	ATGAGRGLREQY
TRBV5-4	TRBJ1-1	ASSPRISGNTEAF
TRBV2	TRBJ1-1	ASGGQGYTEAF
TRBV16	TRBJ1-1	ASSGHLKNTEAF
TRBV11-2	TRBJ2-5	ASSPRTGLGETQY
TRBV11-2	TRBJ1-1	ASSSLSGAGEAF
TRBV19	TRBJ2-5	ASRRLAGGLETQY
TRBV15	TRBJ1-3	ATSPLGTGEGSGNTIY
TRBV10-3	TRBJ2-7	AIRGGQSSYEQY
TRBV6-1	TRBJ1-4	ASSEEVGRGSGKLF
TRBV29-1	TRBJ1-3	SASAAQVTGNTIY
TRBV30	TRBJ2-7	AWSGTDYEQY
TRBV5-1	TRBJ1-3	ASSLQGSGNTIY
TRBV10-3	TRBJ2-3	AISVGATDTQY
TRBV18	TRBJ2-1	ASSPRASGPSAYNEQF
TRBV19	TRBJ2-6	ASSIRDSGANVLT
TRBV5-1	TRBJ1-3	ASSTADTASGNTIY
TRBV19	TRBJ1-5	ASSTQGAFQPQH
TRBV3-1/TRBV3-2	TRBJ2-6	ASSPGGGANVLT